Sequencing of this T cell receptor beta chain was carried out in a study of identical twins. Regarding this clonotype: Its target is not known.

Regarding the study as a whole: Modeled out-of-frame TCR alpha sharing in monozygotic twins fell below observed levels.

The cDNA had a unique molecular identifier and a template-switch universal primer site. Using its own MiXCR run on the 5' RACE reads, TCRdb lists one record per CDR3 protein. The data contain some 900,000 distinct CDR3 sequences, roughly an eighth of them singletons. CDR1 and CDR2 (germline): SGHAT, FQNNGV. The CDR3 spans 17 residues. V dropped 0 bases and J dropped 2; count of bases not matched to a gene: 6. This same sample was also part of a study on yellow fever vaccine responses in identical twins.

The sequence derives from a woman under 30 in good health. This chain links TRBV11-2 with TRBJ2-1; TRBD2 matches at 8 bases. Sequenced: PBMCs. The CDR3 DNA reads as TGTGCCAGCAGCTTAGATCAGGGACTAGGGACCTACAATGAGCAGTTCTTC. Translating gives CASSLDQGLGTYNEQFF.